Following are 21 T cell receptor beta chains from one sample sequenced in a study of cytomegalovirus exposure and HLA in healthy donors. The PCR made use of 60 Vbeta and 13 Jbeta primers. The table came from immunoSEQ multiplex PCR; TCRdb's copy has only in-frame clones and leaves some out. The table records some 130,000 clones, roughly three quarters of them present only once. Sequenced input: PBMCs. The receptors come from a man aged 30-40 years in good health and CMV-seronegative.

V gene TRBV7-3 combines with J gene TRBJ2-7; the match to TRBD1 covers 8 bases. CDR1 and CDR2 from the germline V gene are SGHTA and FQGTGA. Trimming removed 4 bases from V and 3 bases from J; junction bases left unmatched: 2. CDR3 size: 13 residues. CDR3: CASSSQGGYEQYF. Here the CDR3 DNA reads TGTGCCAGCAGCTCACAGGGGGGCTACGAGCAGTACTTC.

The table lists this clone with a count of one. The V and J genes are TRBV5-1 and TRBJ2-5; tentative D call: TRBD2 (5 bases). This CDR3 is 14 amino acids long. Trimming cost V 6 bases and J 5 bases, with 17 bases left between them. Germline CDR1 reads SGHRS; CDR2 reads YFSETQ. The CDR3 sequence: CASNYRGQRETQYF. In nucleotides, the CDR3 is TGCGCCAGCAACTATCGCGGGCAGCGGGAGACCCAGTACTTC.

The rearrangement joins TRBV7-6 to TRBJ2-1, with 7 nucleotides matching TRBD2. Germline-derived CDR1 and CDR2 are SGHVS and FNYEAQ. The CDR3 is 15 amino acids. The ends lost 5 bases at V and 6 bases at J; junction bases unmatched: 10. The CDR3 nucleotides read TGTGCCAGCAGCCCCAGTTGGCGGGAGACCAATGAGCAGTTCTTC. Translated, it gives CASSPSWRETNEQFF.

The rearrangement uses TRBV5-6 and TRBJ1-5; no firm D call. The CDR3 covers 14 residues. V gave up 4 bases and J gave up 4 bases, with 12 bases separating them. Germline CDR1 is SGHDT and CDR2 is YYEEEE. This CDR3 is CASSRRGGNQPQHF. The DNA for the CDR3 is TGTGCCAGCAGCCGACGGGGAGGGAATCAGCCCCAGCATTTT.

The chain uses TRBV5-1 and TRBJ2-2; perhaps TRBD2 as D (6 bases). Germline assignment: CDR1 SGHRS and CDR2 YFSETQ. With 4 bases removed from V and 3 bases from J, the gap between germline ends came to 13 bases. This CDR3 region has 15 residues. The CDR3: CASSTEGQYTGELFF. CDR3 DNA: TGCGCCAGCAGCACGGAGGGCCAATACACCGGGGAGCTGTTTTTT.

The chain is built from TRBV18 and TRBJ2-7, with D possibly matching TRBD2 (6 bases). The germline V gene encodes CDR1 KGHSH and CDR2 LQKENI. The V and J ends lost 1 base and 7 bases respectively, with 26 bases between them. This CDR3 is 18 amino acids long. The CDR3 protein is CASSPRNPAGLDPPEQYF. The CDR3 coding sequence is TGTGCCAGCTCACCACGGAACCCAGCGGGTTTAGATCCGCCTGAGCAGTACTTC.

This clone was seen only once. A read error may account for a junction end that differs from germline. The chain is built from TRBV18 and TRBJ2-7; possible D gene TRBD1, 6 bases. The length of the CDR3 is 13 residues. CDR1 is KGHSH, CDR2 LQKENI, per germline. CDR3 region: CASSRDRSAVSDF. The DNA of the CDR3 is TGTGCCAGCTCACGAGACAGGAGTGCTGTCTCAGACTTC.

The chain combines TRBV4-1 with TRBJ1-2; D gene uncertain. Looked up from germline, CDR1 is MGHRA and CDR2 is YSYEKL. The ends were cut back, 0 bases at V and 5 bases at J, with 13 bases in the middle. There are 15 residues in the CDR3. The CDR3 reads CASSQDRGSGYGYTF. As DNA, the CDR3 is TGCGCCAGCAGCCAAGATCGAGGCAGTGGGTATGGCTACACCTTC.

The V gene is TRBV18, the J gene TRBJ2-7; D might be TRBD2 (6 bases). In germline, CDR1 is KGHSH, CDR2 LQKENI. The CDR3 contains 14 residues. The germline V and J ends were trimmed by 0 bases and 3 bases, with 9 bases remaining between them. As DNA, the CDR3 is TGTGCCAGCTCACCACCGGCGGGAATCTACGAGCAGTACTTC. Its protein is CASSPPAGIYEQYF.

This chain joins TRBV6-5 and TRBJ2-3, with 7 bases that match TRBD1. This CDR3 spans 15 amino acids. J gave up 2 bases and V 5 bases, and 7 bases lay outside the gene matches. Germline V gene lookup returns CDR1 MNHEY and CDR2 SVGAGI. Here the CDR3 reads CASSLDRASTDTQYF. The DNA for the CDR3 is TGTGCCAGCAGTCTTGACAGGGCTTCCACAGATACGCAGTATTTT.

This clone has just one count. The same CDR3 also results from other DNA sequences found in this sample. The CDR3 nucleotides read TGTGCCAGCAGCGTAGAGGGCAGGGACCAAGAGACCCAGTACTTC. Translated, it gives CASSVEGRDQETQYF. The rearrangement uses TRBV9 and TRBJ2-5, with D possibly being TRBD1 (5 bases). The germline CDR1 and CDR2 sequences are SGDLS and YYNGEE. There are 15 residues in the CDR3. Trimming left V 0 bases short and J 0 bases short, with 9 bases between.

This clone came up a few times. The chain carries TRBV5-6 and TRBJ1-3, with 7 positions matching TRBD1. CDR1 is SGHDT and CDR2 is YYEEEE in the germline V gene. V trimming: 5 bases; J trimming: 8 bases; junction bases outside the gene matches: 4. There are 12 residues in the CDR3. Written as DNA, the CDR3 is TGTGCCAGCAGATACAGGGGTGACACCATATATTTT. Protein: CASRYRGDTIYF.

This clone was counted only a few times. This chain uses TRBV5-1 with TRBJ2-3; TRBD2 matches 10 bases. The CDR3 consists of 16 residues. Germline loops: CDR1 SGHRS, CDR2 YFSETQ. Trimming removed 2 bases from V and 0 bases from J; junction bases left unmatched: 3. The CDR3 bases are TGCGCCAGCAGCTTAAGGACTAGCGGAAGCACAGATACGCAGTATTTT. It translates to CASSLRTSGSTDTQYF.

This chain uses TRBV28 with TRBJ2-3, with D hard to call. In germline, CDR1 is MDHEN, CDR2 SYDVKM. The CDR3 spans 14 residues. The V gene lost 3 bases and the J gene lost 1 base, with 8 bases spanning the gap. DNA for the CDR3: TGTGCCAGCAGTTTCTCGGGTCGCACAGATACGCAGTATTTT. Protein product: CASSFSGRTDTQYF.

V gene TRBV5-1 combines with J gene TRBJ2-3; 14 bases map to TRBD2. Looked up from germline, CDR1 is SGHRS and CDR2 is YFSETQ. The ends lost 4 bases at V and 1 base at J; junction bases unmatched: 11. The CDR3 has 19 amino acids. The CDR3 spells CASSPGLAGGLLGTDTQYF. CDR3 nucleotide sequence: TGCGCCAGCAGCCCCGGACTAGCGGGAGGTCTCCTTGGCACAGATACGCAGTATTTT.

The chain recombines TRBV15 with TRBJ2-7, with D possibly matching TRBD2 (5 bases). CDR3 length equals 16 residues. Germline V gene sequence: CDR1 LNHNV, CDR2 YYDKDF (reference sequence). Between the trimmed V and J ends, which lost 1 base and 3 bases, there was a span of 16 bases. CDR3 bases: TGTGCCACCAGCAGAGCCGGAGGCGGCGCAAACTACGAGCAGTACTTC. Translating gives CATSRAGGGANYEQYF.

This clone was recorded once. This chain links TRBV6-5 with TRBJ2-1; 8 bases line up with TRBD1. Per germline, CDR1 MNHEY and CDR2 SVGAGI. The J segment lost 0 bases and the V segment lost 0 bases, leaving 1 base of the junction unmatched. The CDR3 totals 16 residues. CDR3 sequence reads: CASSYSGQGSYNEQFF. The CDR3 nucleotides are TGTGCCAGCAGTTACTCCGGACAGGGCTCCTACAATGAGCAGTTCTTC.

This clone was recorded a few times. The CDR3: CASSLGTGTHEQYF. As DNA, the CDR3 is TGTGCCAGCAGCTTAGGGACAGGGACTCACGAGCAGTACTTC. The chain couples TRBV11-3 to TRBJ2-7, with TRBD1 identical over 8 bases. The CDR3 sequence is 14 residues long. The germline CDR1 and CDR2 sequences are SGHNT and YENEEA. J lost 5 bases, V lost 1 base, and 4 bases had no gene match.

The chain recombines TRBV6-1 with TRBJ2-3; no reliable D call. CDR1 and CDR2 (germline): MNHNS, SASEGT. CDR3 length equals 14 residues. V was shortened by 4 bases and J by 5 bases, with 13 bases between the two germline ends. In DNA form, the CDR3 reads TGTGCCAGCAGTGGGGCAGACATAGGAGATACGCAGTATTTT. Its translation is CASSGADIGDTQYF.

This clone was picked up a small number of times. The V and J genes are TRBV7-3 and TRBJ2-7, with TRBD2 identical over 7 bases. The ends lost 2 bases at V and 2 bases at J; junction bases unmatched: 6. Germline values: CDR1 SGHTA, CDR2 FQGTGA. The CDR3 contains 15 residues. The CDR3 reads CASSLGSGLAYEQYF. The CDR3 region has the DNA TGTGCCAGCAGCTTAGGTTCTGGACTAGCCTACGAGCAGTACTTC.

The chain couples TRBV7-8 to TRBJ2-2, with D hard to call. This CDR3 is built from 17 residues. Germline CDR1 is SGHVS and CDR2 is FQNEAQ. V dropped 2 bases and J dropped 5 bases, with 18 bases sitting between them. In nucleotides, the CDR3 is TGTGCCAGCAGCTTATTCGGTCAGGCCGCACGGACCGGGGAGCTGTTTTTT. Translation: CASSLFGQAARTGELFF. Variable domain in full (rest from reference TRBV7-8 and TRBJ2-2): GAGVSQSPRYKVAKRGQDVALRCDPISGHVSLFWYQQALGQGPEFLTYFQNEAQLDKSGLPSDRFFAERPEGSVSTLKIQRTQQEDSAVYLCASSLFGQAARTGELFFGEGSRLTVL.